This T cell receptor (beta chain) was documented in a study of blood T cell repertoires in COVID-19. Across the study: Sites across the United States, Italy and Spain contributed samples from acute and convalescent COVID-19. T cells, B-cell-depleted T cells, or PBMCs supplied cDNA or gDNA.

In the study's own analysis: Scientists estimated how many nucleated cells there were by amplifying reference gene primers. Generated by immunoSEQ multiplex PCR, the TCRdb table keeps only in-frame clones and is missing some. V and J calls and clone size are given by that table; D and trimming were obtained from the DNA. This sample yields 190,000 or so clones, of which about 85% are seen a single time; over 7.5% belongs to the top ten. Trimming removed 3 bases from V and 2 bases from J; junction bases left unmatched: 6. This CDR3 region has 15 residues. Germline lookup yields CDR1 LNHDA and CDR2 SQIVND (reference sequence).

The receptor comes from an elderly woman with acute or convalescent COVID-19. Sequenced sample: peripheral blood. The chain couples TRBV19 to TRBJ1-2; 7 bases align to TRBD1. CDR3 region: CASSMESTGNYGYTF. CDR3 bases: TGTGCCAGTAGTATGGAATCGACAGGGAACTATGGCTACACCTTC.